The rows below give T cell receptor beta chains drawn from one sample of a study of radiotherapy plus CTLA-4 blockade in lung cancer. TCRdb's copy holds only in-frame clones and misses some; the assay was immunoSEQ multiplex PCR. The profile shows 75,000 to 100,000 clones, roughly 88% of them singletons. The sample consisted of peripheral blood, taken from a patient treated with radiotherapy plus ipilimumab. These receptors were obtained from a human donor with non-small cell lung cancer that progressed on radiotherapy plus ipilimumab. CDR3s include the opening cysteine and the closing phenylalanine or tryptophan. D genes are given only for firm matches. The size of a clone is reported for some rows only, either as once, few or many, or as a class for expanded clones.

v_call	j_call	clone_size	d_call	cdr3_nt	cdr3_aa
TRBV6-6	TRBJ1-1	.	.	TGTGCCAGCAGTTTCCAGGGGAGTACTGAAGCTTTCTTT	CASSFQGSTEAFF
TRBV6-5	TRBJ2-3	.	.	TGTGCCAGCAGACTCCTAGCAGATACGCAGTATTTT	CASRLLADTQYF
TRBV7-9	TRBJ1-2	.	.	TGTGCCAGCACCTCCGGGTTGGCAGAAATTTATGGCTACACCTTC	CASTSGLAEIYGYTF
TRBV5-1	TRBJ1-2	.	.	TGCGCCAGCAGCTCTGGAGGGTTCTATGGCTACACCTTC	CASSSGGFYGYTF
TRBV11-3	TRBJ2-2	once	.	TGTGCCAGCAGCCTCCTACCCGGGGAGCTGTTTTTT	CASSLLPGELFF
TRBV6-1	TRBJ2-3	.	.	TGTGCCAGCAGTGCCGCCCGGAGCCCGCAGTATTTT	CASSAARSPQYF
TRBV6-1	TRBJ1-1	few	TRBD1	TGTGCCAGCAGTGTTACCGGGACAGGGGGCGGAGAAGCTTTCTTT	CASSVTGTGGGEAFF
TRBV6-9	TRBJ2-5	.	TRBD1	TGTGCCACACGCAATAGTGTAGGGGGCGGAGAGACCCAGTACTTC	CATRNSVGGGETQYF
TRBV11-2	TRBJ2-7	.	.	TGTGCCAGCAGCTTAGGGGACGAGCAGTACTTC	CASSLGDEQYF
TRBV6-1	TRBJ2-5	.	.	TGTGCCAGCGGCGAGGGGGGTAAAGAGACCCAGTACTTC	CASGEGGKETQYF
TRBV19	TRBJ1-5	.	.	TGTGCCAGTACAGATAGCAATCAGCCCCAGCATTTT	CASTDSNQPQHF
TRBV10-3	TRBJ2-7	medium-sized	.	TGTGCCATCAGTGAGTCAGGGGATCTCTACGAGCAGTACTTC	CAISESGDLYEQYF
TRBV6-5	TRBJ2-5	.	.	TGTGCCAGCAACTCGGGACGGACCGGGGTTACCCAGTACTTC	CASNSGRTGVTQYF
TRBV5-1	TRBJ2-2	once	TRBD1	TGCGCCACCGAACAGGGGGCACCGAACACCGGGGAGCTGTTTTTT	CATEQGAPNTGELFF
TRBV9	TRBJ2-1	.	.	TGTGCCAGCAGCCCCCCTGGGAGTGTTACGTTGGATGAGCAGTTCTTC	CASSPPGSVTLDEQFF
TRBV7-2	TRBJ2-1	.	.	TGTGCCAGCAGCTTGCCTAGTTTGAATGAGCAGTTCTTC	CASSLPSLNEQFF
TRBV18	TRBJ2-7	.	.	TGTGCCAGCTCACCCAGCTCCTACGAGCAGTACTTC	CASSPSSYEQYF
TRBV11-2	TRBJ2-5	.	TRBD2	TGTGCCAGCAGCTTAATGTCGGGAGGGCCCCAAGAGACCCAGTACTTC	CASSLMSGGPQETQYF
TRBV6-5	TRBJ2-7	.	.	TGTGCCAGCAGTTACTCGAGCTTGAACGAGCAGTACTTC	CASSYSSLNEQYF
TRBV2	TRBJ2-1	.	.	TGTGCCAGCAGTGAGGGAACTGCCTACAATGAGCAGTTCTTC	CASSEGTAYNEQFF
TRBV2	TRBJ2-6	.	.	TGTGCCAGCAGCGGACAGGCCAACGTCCTGACTTTC	CASSGQANVLTF
TRBV5-1	TRBJ2-5	.	TRBD1	TGCGCCAGCAGCTTGAGTGGACAGGGGTTGGAGACCCAGTACTTC	CASSLSGQGLETQYF
TRBV29-1	TRBJ1-1	once	.	TGCAGCGTTGGAGGGGCAGGGATGAACACTGAAGCTTTCTTT	CSVGGAGMNTEAFF
TRBV10-1	TRBJ2-7	once	.	TGCGCCAGCCTCTACGAGCAGTACTTC	CASLYEQYF
TRBV5-1	TRBJ1-1	.	.	TGCGCCAGCAGCCGCAATACTTTGAACACTGAAGCTTTCTTT	CASSRNTLNTEAFF
TRBV2	TRBJ2-7	.	.	TGTGCCAGCAGAGTTAATAGTCTTTCCTCCTACGAGCAGTACTTC	CASRVNSLSSYEQYF
TRBV7-9	TRBJ1-2	few	.	TGTGCCAGCAGCTTAGTTATGTTAGGTGGATACGGCTACACCTTC	CASSLVMLGGYGYTF
TRBV28	TRBJ2-2	.	.	TGTGCCAGCAGTTCTTGGGTGAACACCGGGGAGCTGTTTTTT	CASSSWVNTGELFF
TRBV5-1	TRBJ2-7	.	TRBD1	TGCGCCAGCAGCCTCCAGACAGGGCTCCACGAGCAGTACTTC	CASSLQTGLHEQYF
TRBV19	TRBJ1-5	.	.	TGTGCCAGTAGTATAGTTCCCACTCTTGGGACCCAGCATTTT	CASSIVPTLGTQHF
TRBV6-6	TRBJ1-1	.	.	TGTGCCAGCAGTTACCCGAACACTGAAGCTTTCTTT	CASSYPNTEAFF
TRBV5-1	TRBJ2-7	.	TRBD2	TGCGCCAGCAGTAGCGGGACTAACTCCTACGAGCAGTACTTC	CASSSGTNSYEQYF
TRBV5-1	TRBJ2-2	.	.	TGCGCCAGCAGCTCTGGGGACGCAGTGGGGGAGCTGTTTTTT	CASSSGDAVGELFF
TRBV7-9	TRBJ2-7	.	.	TGTGCCAGCAGCTTATCGGTACTTACCTACGAGCAGTACTTC	CASSLSVLTYEQYF
TRBV5-1	TRBJ2-2	once	TRBD1	TGCGCCAGCAGCTCCGGGACAGGACTAACCGGGGAGCTGTTTTTT	CASSSGTGLTGELFF
TRBV5-1	TRBJ2-3	.	TRBD2	TGCGCCAGCAGCTTGGGTGTTAGCGGGAGAAATACGCAGTATTTT	CASSLGVSGRNTQYF
TRBV7-8	TRBJ1-1	once	.	TGTGCCAGCAGCCCCACGGGTGGCTCCACTGAAGCTTTCTTT	CASSPTGGSTEAFF
TRBV7-2	TRBJ2-7	few	.	TGTGCCAGCAGCCGAAGGGGCTCCTACGAGCAGTACTTC	CASSRRGSYEQYF
TRBV29-1	TRBJ2-7	.	.	TGCAGCGTTTCCCCTGGAGGCAGCAGCTACGAGCAGTACTTC	CSVSPGGSSYEQYF
TRBV7-9	TRBJ2-1	.	TRBD2	TGTGCCAGCAGTACCCCAGGCCTTGGCGGGAGTCGCCATGAGCAGTTCTTC	CASSTPGLGGSRHEQFF
TRBV9	TRBJ2-3	.	TRBD2	TGTGCCAGCAGCGTAGGGACTAGCGGGAGTACAGATACGCAGTATTTT	CASSVGTSGSTDTQYF
TRBV11-2	TRBJ2-5	few	TRBD1	TGTGCCAGCAGCCCCGGGACAGGCCAAGAGACCCAGTACTTC	CASSPGTGQETQYF
TRBV5-6	TRBJ2-2	once	.	TGTGCCAGCAGCTTGGGTACGTCTACCGGGGAGCTGTTTTTT	CASSLGTSTGELFF
TRBV27	TRBJ1-1	.	TRBD1	TGTGCCAGCAGCCACCTAAAACAACAGGGGAGGAGCACTGAAGCTTTCTTT	CASSHLKQQGRSTEAFF
TRBV5-4	TRBJ2-5	.	.	TGTGCCAGCAGCCCCTTTATGGGCGAGACCCAGTACTTC	CASSPFMGETQYF
TRBV5-1	TRBJ2-1	.	.	TGCGCCAGTTCGCCCGGGGGATCGGGCTACAATGAGCAGTTCTTC	CASSPGGSGYNEQFF
TRBV14	TRBJ1-1	.	.	TGTGCCAGCAGCCTTACAGGGACGACGACTTTCTTT	CASSLTGTTTFF
TRBV2	TRBJ1-1	few	.	TGTGCCAGCAGCCAAAACGAGGTTCCGGGTACTGAAGCTTTCTTT	CASSQNEVPGTEAFF
TRBV27	TRBJ1-1	few	.	TGTGCCAGCAGTTTATTTCGTGGGGGTTACTCGACAGCTTTCTTT	CASSLFRGGYSTAFF
TRBV5-1	TRBJ2-1	.	.	TGCGCCAGCAGCGGTCGGGGGGCGGGGGAGCAGTTCTTC	CASSGRGAGEQFF
TRBV7-2	TRBJ2-5	.	TRBD2	TGTGCCAGCGGCTCGGGACTAGCTCCCCCAGAGACCCAGTACTTC	CASGSGLAPPETQYF
TRBV4-1	TRBJ2-7	.	TRBD1	TGCGCCAGCAGCCAAGTAACAGGGGAGACTTACGAGCAGTACTTC	CASSQVTGETYEQYF
TRBV11-2	TRBJ2-1	.	.	TGTGCCAGCAGCTTATTTCGTGAGGAGGTTTCAACGGGTGAGCAGTTCTTC	CASSLFREEVSTGEQFF
TRBV6-6	TRBJ1-1	once	TRBD1	TGTGCCAGCAGTGGCAGACAGGGGGCCGAAACTGAAGCTTTCTTT	CASSGRQGAETEAFF
TRBV9	TRBJ1-2	.	.	TGTGCCAGCAGCGTAGAGGGTAACTATGGCTACACCTTC	CASSVEGNYGYTF
TRBV14	TRBJ2-7	few	TRBD2	TGTGCCAGCAGCCAAGGACGGCTAGCGGGAGGTCGTCGGTACGAGCAGTACTTC	CASSQGRLAGGRRYEQYF
TRBV15	TRBJ2-3	.	.	TGTGCCACCAGCAGAACAGGACGGACTAGCACAGATACGCAGTATTTT	CATSRTGRTSTDTQYF